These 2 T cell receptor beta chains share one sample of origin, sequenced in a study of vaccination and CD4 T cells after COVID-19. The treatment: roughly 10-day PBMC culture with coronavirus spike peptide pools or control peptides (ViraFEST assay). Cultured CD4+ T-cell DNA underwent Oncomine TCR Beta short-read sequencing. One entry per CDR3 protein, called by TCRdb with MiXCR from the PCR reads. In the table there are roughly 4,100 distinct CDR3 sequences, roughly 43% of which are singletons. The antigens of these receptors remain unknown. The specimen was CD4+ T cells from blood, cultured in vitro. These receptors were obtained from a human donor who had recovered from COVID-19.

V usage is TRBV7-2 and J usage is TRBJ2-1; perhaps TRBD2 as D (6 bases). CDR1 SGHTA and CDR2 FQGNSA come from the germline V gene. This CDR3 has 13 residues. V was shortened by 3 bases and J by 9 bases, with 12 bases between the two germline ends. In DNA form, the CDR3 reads TGTGCCAGCAGCTTGGCGGGGTACGGTGAGCAGTTCTTC. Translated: CASSLAGYGEQFF.

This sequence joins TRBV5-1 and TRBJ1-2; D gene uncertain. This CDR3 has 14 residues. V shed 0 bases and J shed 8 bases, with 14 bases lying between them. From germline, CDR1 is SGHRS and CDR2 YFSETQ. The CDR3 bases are TGCGCCAGCAGCTTGGGACCGTTGGCGGGAGGCTACACCTTC. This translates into CASSLGPLAGGYTF.